These 29 T cell receptor beta chains originate from one sample sequenced in a study of blood T cell repertoires in COVID-19. Profiling relied on immunoSEQ multiplex PCR, and the TCRdb table lists in-frame clones only, not all of them. The sample yields about 240,000 clones, around 80% seen once. The sample comprised peripheral blood. The receptors here all came from a young woman with acute or convalescent COVID-19.

This clone was seen a single time. The J gene is TRBJ1-2, the V gene TRBV6-5, with TRBD1 as a possible D gene (5 bases). Germline CDR1 is MNHEY and CDR2 is SVGAGI. CDR3 length: 14 amino acids. V was shortened by 2 bases and J by 8 bases, with 15 bases between the two germline ends. DNA for the CDR3: TGTGCCAGCAGTTACCGGCAGGGCTTTGAAGGCTACACCTTC. Protein sequence: CASSYRQGFEGYTF.

The chain recombines TRBV6-5 with TRBJ2-7, with D maybe TRBD2 (6 bases). Germline V gene sequence: CDR1 MNHEY, CDR2 SVGAGI. V gave up 2 bases and J gave up 2 bases, with 10 bases separating them. The CDR3 is made up of 14 amino acids. In DNA form, the CDR3 reads TGTGCCAGCAGTTACACCGGGGGAACCTACGAGCAGTACTTC. Encoded protein: CASSYTGGTYEQYF.

The chain uses TRBV27 and TRBJ2-3; 10 nucleotides line up with TRBD1. Trimming removed 7 bases from V and 6 bases from J; junction bases left unmatched: 10. The CDR3 consists of 15 residues. Germline V lookup: CDR1 MNHEY, CDR2 SMNVEV (reference sequence). The CDR3 sequence: CASTQTGGGGDTQYF. In DNA form, the CDR3 reads TGTGCCAGCACCCAGACAGGGGGCGGTGGCGATACGCAGTATTTT.

The V gene is TRBV9, the J gene TRBJ2-2, with 12 bases matching TRBD2. Germline V gives CDR1 SGDLS, CDR2 YYNGEE. CDR3 length equals 16 residues. V lost 2 bases, J lost 4 bases, and 3 bases stayed unmatched. The CDR3 here is CASSVTSGSPTGELFF. Written as DNA, the CDR3 is TGTGCCAGCAGCGTGACTAGCGGGAGTCCCACCGGGGAGCTGTTTTTT. The whole variable domain, filled in from reference TRBV9 and TRBJ2-2, reads DSGVTQTPKHLITATGQRVTLRCSPRSGDLSVYWYQQSLDQGLQFLIQYYNGEERAKGNILERFSAQQFPDLHSELNLSSLELGDSALYFCASSVTSGSPTGELFFGEGSRLTVL.

This chain uses TRBV7-2 with TRBJ1-5; 8 nucleotides align to TRBD1. Germline trimming cut 5 bases from V and 3 bases from J; bases unmatched to any gene: 3. Germline V CDR1 and CDR2: SGHTA, FQGNSA. This CDR3 region has 14 residues. The CDR3 protein is CASSVTGDNQPQHF. Written as DNA, the CDR3 is TGTGCCAGCAGCGTGACAGGGGACAATCAGCCCCAGCATTTT.

This clone was seen once. The chain couples TRBV4-3 to TRBJ2-1; 10 bases are shared with TRBD2. CDR3 length: 17 amino acids. J lost 1 base, V lost 0 bases, and 3 bases had no gene match. Germline loops: CDR1 LGHNA, CDR2 YSLEER. The CDR3 DNA reads as TGCGCCAGCAGCCAAGATATTAGCGGGGGGTCCTACAATGAGCAGTTCTTC. Translation: CASSQDISGGSYNEQFF.

The rearrangement links TRBV7-8 to TRBJ2-5, with TRBD1 matching 7 bases. The CDR3 is 15 amino acids. CDR1 SGHVS and CDR2 FQNEAQ come from the germline V gene. V shed 4 bases and J 4 bases; nucleotides not matched to a gene: 9. DNA for the CDR3: TGTGCCAGCAGCTATACGAAGACAGGGCGAGAGACCCAGTACTTC. It translates to CASSYTKTGRETQYF.

J is TRBJ1-1 and V is TRBV19; perhaps TRBD1 as D (5 bases). This CDR3 is built from 17 residues. Trimming removed 1 base from V and 2 bases from J, with 17 bases in between. Germline V CDR1 and CDR2: LNHDA, SQIVND (reference sequence). CDR3 sequence (DNA): TGTGCCAGTAGTATAGGTCGGGCGGGAGGGGAAAACACTGAAGCTTTCTTT. Protein: CASSIGRAGGENTEAFF.

This clone occurred once. The rearrangement links TRBV6-5 to TRBJ2-7, with D tentatively TRBD2 (6 bases). Germline V gene lookup returns CDR1 MNHEY and CDR2 SVGAGI. The CDR3 totals 15 residues. The V end lost 0 bases, the J end lost 3 bases, and 12 bases lay between the germline ends. The CDR3 DNA is TGTGCCAGCAGTTACTCGTCTAGCGAGTTCTACGAGCAGTACTTC. Residues: CASSYSSSEFYEQYF.

This clone was picked up one time. The chain has TRBV9 and TRBJ2-1, with 9 positions matching TRBD2. This CDR3 spans 15 amino acids. Looked up from germline, CDR1 is SGDLS and CDR2 is YYNGEE. V lost 2 bases and J lost 6; bases outside the gene matches: 6. The CDR3 loop reads CASSVKPSGTNEQFF. The CDR3 DNA follows: TGTGCCAGCAGCGTTAAACCTAGCGGGACCAATGAGCAGTTCTTC.

V usage is TRBV2 and J usage is TRBJ1-1; 7 bases line up with TRBD1. The ends lost 10 bases at V and 1 base at J; junction bases unmatched: 6. The germline CDR1 and CDR2 sequences are SNHLY and FYNNEI. The CDR3 sequence is 13 residues long. The CDR3: CATPTGTNTEAFF. In DNA form, the CDR3 reads TGTGCCACCCCGACAGGGACGAACACTGAAGCTTTCTTT. The whole variable domain, remainder taken from reference TRBV2 and TRBJ1-1, is EPEVTQTPSHQVTQMGQEVILRCVPISNHLYFYWYRQILGQKVEFLVSFYNNEISEKSEIFDDQFSVERPDGSNFTLKIRSTKLEDSAMYFCATPTGTNTEAFFGQGTRLTVV.

The CDR3 bases are TGTGCCAGCAGCTTAGATCGGGTCGAGCAGTACTTC. It is translated as CASSLDRVEQYF. This rearrangement joins TRBV11-2 to TRBJ2-7; D is unclear. CDR1 SGHAT and CDR2 FQNNGV come from the germline V gene. Trimming cost V 0 bases and J 6 bases, with 6 bases left between them. CDR3 length: 12 residues.

This clone turned up a few times. The rearrangement uses TRBV18 and TRBJ1-1; D is perhaps TRBD1 (5 bases). This CDR3 contains 15 residues. From germline, CDR1 is KGHSH and CDR2 LQKENI. Trimming shortened V by 3 bases and J by 8 bases, and 19 bases separated the two germline ends. DNA for the CDR3: TGTGCCAGCTCACCTTCCGACCGGGCAGGGAACGAAGCTTTCTTT. Its translation: CASSPSDRAGNEAFF. Supplemented by reference TRBV18 and TRBJ1-1, the full variable domain reads NAGVMQNPRHLVRRRGQEARLRCSPMKGHSHVYWYRQLPEEGLKFMVYLQKENIIDESGMPKERFSAEFPKEGPSILRIQQVVRGDSAAYFCASSPSDRAGNEAFFGQGTRLTVV.

The chain links TRBV13 to TRBJ2-7; 11 bases are a match to TRBD2. Trimming at V came to 6 bases and at J to 7 bases, leaving 8 bases not matched to a gene. Germline loops: CDR1 PRHDT, CDR2 FYEKMQ (reference sequence). The CDR3 is made up of 14 amino acids. Written as DNA, the CDR3 is TGTGCCAGCAGGATAGCGGGGGGGATTGGGGAGCAGTACTTC. Translating it yields CASRIAGGIGEQYF.

This clone was observed a handful of times. The CDR3 region is CASSTLQGGNTEAFF. The DNA of the CDR3 is TGTGCCAGTAGTACACTCCAGGGAGGGAACACTGAAGCTTTCTTT. The rearrangement links TRBV19 to TRBJ1-1; possibly TRBD1 for D (5 bases). Per germline, CDR1 LNHDA and CDR2 SQIVND (reference sequence). V lost 4 bases and J lost 1, with 13 bases in between. This CDR3 is built from 15 residues.

The rearrangement uses TRBV11-2 and TRBJ2-5; the match to TRBD1 covers 9 bases. This CDR3 spans 17 amino acids. V shed 1 base, J shed 7 bases, and the junction held 13 bases outside the gene matches. From germline, CDR1 is SGHAT and CDR2 FQNNGV. The CDR3 sequence is CASSLVRTGVGLGTQYF. The CDR3 DNA reads as TGTGCCAGCAGCTTAGTGCGGACAGGGGTTGGGTTGGGGACCCAGTACTTC.

V is TRBV7-2 and J is TRBJ2-2, with D perhaps matching TRBD1 (6 bases). V shed 2 bases and J shed 8 bases, with 18 bases lying between them. This CDR3 is built from 16 residues. CDR1 SGHTA and CDR2 FQGNSA come from the germline V gene. CDR3 bases: TGTGCCAGCAGCTTAACGCTGTCTATCGGGACAGGGGAGCTGTTTTTT. Protein sequence: CASSLTLSIGTGELFF.

The chain is built from TRBV6-5 and TRBJ2-7, with 8 bases aligning to TRBD1. J gave up 6 bases and V 2 bases, and 3 bases lay outside the gene matches. The CDR3 runs to 13 residues. Per germline, CDR1 MNHEY and CDR2 SVGAGI. The CDR3 nucleotides read TGTGCCAGCAGTTACCTGACAGGGGCCGAGCAGTACTTC. Translation: CASSYLTGAEQYF.

The chain links TRBV25-1 to TRBJ1-2; 8 nucleotides agree with TRBD1. Germline assignment: CDR1 MGHDK and CDR2 SYGVNS. V was pared by 2 bases and J by 3 bases, with 5 bases of the junction left unmatched. The CDR3 is 15 residues long. CDR3 nucleotides: TGTGCCAGCAGTGAACGACAGGGGTCCCACTATGGCTACACCTTC. Protein sequence: CASSERQGSHYGYTF.

The chain recombines TRBV12-1 with TRBJ2-1; the DNA was not compared with TRBD2, the D call given in the table. TRBV12-1 is a documented pseudogene. The CDR3 contains 16 residues. CDR3 amino acids: CASSFCRVRPYNEQFF. CDR3 DNA sequence: TGTGCCAGCAGCTTTTGTCGGGTTCGGCCCTACAATGAGCAGTTCTTC.

This chain links TRBV7-6 with TRBJ2-3, with TRBD2 as a possible D gene (6 bases). The germline V gene encodes CDR1 SGHVS and CDR2 FNYEAQ. The ends were cut back, 0 bases at V and 0 bases at J, with 25 bases in the middle. The CDR3 runs to 21 residues. This CDR3 is CASSLAASGLQRTISTDTQYF. DNA for the CDR3: TGTGCCAGCAGCTTAGCAGCTTCGGGACTCCAGCGCACCATTAGCACAGATACGCAGTATTTT.

This clone is a singleton in its sample. V and J are TRBV7-2 and TRBJ2-7; 7 bases fit TRBD1. V gave up 2 bases and J gave up 5 bases; unmatched junction bases: 6. The germline V gene encodes CDR1 SGHTA and CDR2 FQGNSA. This CDR3 is 14 amino acids long. The CDR3 nucleotides read TGTGCCAGCAGCTTACAGGGGGATCCCCACGAGCAGTACTTC. Translated, it gives CASSLQGDPHEQYF.

This clone came up a few times. The genes are TRBV6-4 and TRBJ2-3, with no clear D. Trimming left V 6 bases short and J 0 bases short, with 7 bases between. CDR1 and CDR2 (germline): MRHNA, SNTAGT. This CDR3 spans 13 amino acids. The CDR3 here is CASSQSSTDTQYF. In DNA, the CDR3 is TGTGCCAGCAGCCAGTCCAGCACAGATACGCAGTATTTT.

The chain has TRBV27 and TRBJ2-2, with 10 bases identical to TRBD1. Trimming at V came to 8 bases and at J to 3 bases, leaving 6 bases not matched to a gene. Germline assignment: CDR1 MNHEY and CDR2 SMNVEV (reference sequence). CDR3 length equals 15 residues. In nucleotides, the CDR3 is TGTGCCAGCCGCTTCGGGACAGGGGACACCGGGGAGCTGTTTTTT. This gives the protein CASRFGTGDTGELFF.

In the case of this clone: The junction and the germline gene differ at one end; a read error may be behind it. V gene TRBV7-7 combines with J gene TRBJ2-3; D might be TRBD1 (6 bases). Germline V CDR1 and CDR2: SSHAT, FNYEAQ (reference sequence). This CDR3 region has 16 residues. The CDR3 loop reads CASSSSGTLGTDTQYF. CDR3 sequence (DNA): TGTGCTAGCAGCTCATCCGGGACACTAGGCACAGATACGCAGTATTTT.

The genes are TRBV5-1 and TRBJ1-2; 8 bases agree with TRBD1. CDR3 length: 15 amino acids. V was pared by 1 base and J by 7 bases, with 9 bases of the junction left unmatched. Germline V gene sequence: CDR1 SGHRS, CDR2 YFSETQ. CDR3 bases: TGCGCCAGCAGCTTGAAGTCAGGGGGCGCGACTGGCTACACCTTC. This sequence encodes CASSLKSGGATGYTF.

This chain connects TRBV10-3 to TRBJ1-5, with TRBD1 identical over 8 bases. Unmatched junction bases numbered 7, after V lost 10 bases and J lost 2 bases. This CDR3 has 14 residues. Germline V gene lookup returns CDR1 ENHRY and CDR2 SYGVKD. The CDR3 DNA reads as TGTGCCACCCGGACAGGGACTGGCAATCAGCCCCAGCATTTT. Translating gives CATRTGTGNQPQHF.

This sequence joins TRBV28 and TRBJ2-7; 11 bases align to TRBD2. Per germline, CDR1 MDHEN and CDR2 SYDVKM. The ends lost 4 bases at V and 0 bases at J; junction bases unmatched: 20. The CDR3 runs 21 residues. The CDR3 loop reads CASSSAGPGLADYRSSYEQYF. In DNA, the CDR3 is TGTGCCAGCAGTTCCGCAGGTCCGGGACTAGCGGATTATCGAAGCTCCTACGAGCAGTACTTC.

This rearrangement joins TRBV4-1 to TRBJ2-3, with a tentative D call TRBD2 (6 bases). Germline V gene sequence: CDR1 MGHRA, CDR2 YSYEKL. The CDR3 sequence is 16 residues long. With 4 bases removed from V and 1 base from J, the gap between germline ends came to 15 bases. The DNA for the CDR3 is TGCGCCAGCAGCCCGAAGGACGGGGGTGGCACAGATACGCAGTATTTT. Protein product: CASSPKDGGGTDTQYF.